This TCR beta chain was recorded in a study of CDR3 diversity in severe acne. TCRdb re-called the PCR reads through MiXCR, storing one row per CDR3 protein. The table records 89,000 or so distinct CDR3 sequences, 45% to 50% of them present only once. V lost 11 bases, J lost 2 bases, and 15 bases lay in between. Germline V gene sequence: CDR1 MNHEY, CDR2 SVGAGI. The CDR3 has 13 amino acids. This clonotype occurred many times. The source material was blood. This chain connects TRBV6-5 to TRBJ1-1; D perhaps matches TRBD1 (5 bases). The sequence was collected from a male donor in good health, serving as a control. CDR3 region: CAVGGGANTEAFF. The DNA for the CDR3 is TGTGCCGTCGGTGGAGGGGCTAACACTGAAGCTTTCTTT.